This T cell receptor beta chain came from a study of glioma-infiltrating T cells after dendritic cell vaccination. Profiling relied on immunoSEQ multiplex PCR, and the TCRdb table lists in-frame clones only, not all of them. The table includes tens of thousands of clones, around 83% detected once. This CDR3 comprises 17 residues. The V and J ends lost 2 bases and 2 bases, in that order; junction bases with no gene match: 7. Looked up from germline, CDR1 is LGHNA and CDR2 is YSLEER. Stated time point: after dendritic cell vaccination, including at tumor progression/relapse. The source material was blood, sampled after dendritic cell vaccination. The V call is TRBV4-3, the J call TRBJ2-1, with TRBD1 matching over 9 bases. The TCR sequence derives from a human donor with glioblastoma. The CDR3 DNA follows: TGCGCCAGCAGCCAAACGACCGGGACAGGGACCTACAATGAGCAGTTCTTC. It yields the protein CASSQTTGTGTYNEQFF.